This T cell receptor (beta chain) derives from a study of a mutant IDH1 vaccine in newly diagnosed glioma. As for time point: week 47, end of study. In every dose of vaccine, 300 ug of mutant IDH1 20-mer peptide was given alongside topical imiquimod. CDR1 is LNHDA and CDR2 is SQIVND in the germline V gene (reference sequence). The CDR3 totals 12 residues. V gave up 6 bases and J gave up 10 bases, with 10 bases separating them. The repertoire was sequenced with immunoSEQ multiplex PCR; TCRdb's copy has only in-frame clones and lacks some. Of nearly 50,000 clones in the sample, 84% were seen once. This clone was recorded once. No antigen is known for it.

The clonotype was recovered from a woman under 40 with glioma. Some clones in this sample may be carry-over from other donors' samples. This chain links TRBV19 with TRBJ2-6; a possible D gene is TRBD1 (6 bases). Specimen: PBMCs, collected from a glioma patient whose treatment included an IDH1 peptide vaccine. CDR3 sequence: CASSRDTNVLTF. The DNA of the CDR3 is TGTGCCAGTAGCCGGGACACTAACGTCCTGACTTTC. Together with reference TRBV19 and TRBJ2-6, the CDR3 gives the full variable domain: DGGITQSPKYLFRKEGQNVTLSCEQNLNHDAMYWYRQDPGQGLRLIYYSQIVNDFQKGDIAEGYSVSREKKESFPLTVTSAQKNPTAFYLCASSRDTNVLTFGAGSRLTVL.